A selection of T cell receptor beta chains follows, all from one sample in a study of T cells after yellow fever vaccination. TCRdb re-called the 5' RACE reads with MiXCR, one entry per CDR3 protein. The table includes 350,000 to 450,000 distinct CDR3 sequences, roughly 20% detected once. Sequencing used PBMCs, obtained before the yellow fever booster vaccination. These receptor sequences come from a man aged 18 to 30 who received the YFV17D yellow fever vaccine. Each CDR3 is given with its conserved first and last residue. Fields, in order: clone size, V gene, J gene, CDR3 protein. Only part of the rows carry a size: once, few, many, or a class if the clone is expanded.

clone size: .; V gene: TRBV27; J gene: TRBJ2-3; CDR3 protein: CASRQNRDISTDTQYF
clone size: few; V gene: TRBV11-2; J gene: TRBJ2-7; CDR3 protein: CASRDYEQYF
clone size: few; V gene: TRBV29-1; J gene: TRBJ2-2; CDR3 protein: CSVDLGLNTGELFF
clone size: .; V gene: TRBV4-3; J gene: TRBJ1-6; CDR3 protein: CASSQEFQGGSPLHF
clone size: few; V gene: TRBV6-2/TRBV6-3; J gene: TRBJ2-1; CDR3 protein: CASSVERGTYNEQFF
clone size: .; V gene: TRBV7-3; J gene: TRBJ2-1; CDR3 protein: CASSRSHWGAYNEQFF
clone size: many; V gene: TRBV12-3/TRBV12-4; J gene: TRBJ1-5; CDR3 protein: CASSLVTGNQPQHF
clone size: few; V gene: TRBV15; J gene: TRBJ2-2; CDR3 protein: CATSSPGAPITGELFF
clone size: .; V gene: TRBV20-1; J gene: TRBJ2-2; CDR3 protein: CSASLPLTAQGAGELFF
clone size: few; V gene: TRBV4-3; J gene: TRBJ1-3; CDR3 protein: CASSPTSSSGNTIYF
clone size: few; V gene: TRBV6-6; J gene: TRBJ2-1; CDR3 protein: CASSLGSYDEQFF
clone size: few; V gene: TRBV5-1; J gene: TRBJ2-5; CDR3 protein: CASSSGGSEETQYF
clone size: few; V gene: TRBV2; J gene: TRBJ1-2; CDR3 protein: CASSEVRTGKDYGYTF
clone size: many; V gene: TRBV4-3; J gene: TRBJ2-2; CDR3 protein: CASSQDTRAAGRVGELFF
clone size: once; V gene: TRBV7-2; J gene: TRBJ2-7; CDR3 protein: CASSIMGTVYEQYF
clone size: few; V gene: TRBV11-2; J gene: TRBJ2-3; CDR3 protein: CASRTDTQYF
clone size: .; V gene: TRBV29-1; J gene: TRBJ1-1; CDR3 protein: CSVELQNTEAFF
clone size: few; V gene: TRBV11-2; J gene: TRBJ2-5; CDR3 protein: CASSLEPRYQETQYF
clone size: .; V gene: TRBV18; J gene: TRBJ2-1; CDR3 protein: CASSLGSPSSYNEQFF
clone size: .; V gene: TRBV18; J gene: TRBJ1-4; CDR3 protein: CASSWDAGWNEKLFF
clone size: .; V gene: TRBV3-1; J gene: TRBJ2-5; CDR3 protein: CASSQGGTAGLAQYF
clone size: few; V gene: TRBV6-4; J gene: TRBJ2-1; CDR3 protein: CASSVFAGGAYNEQFF
clone size: .; V gene: TRBV6-2/TRBV6-3; J gene: TRBJ2-5; CDR3 protein: CASFTGTGVETQYF
clone size: .; V gene: TRBV4-2; J gene: TRBJ2-1; CDR3 protein: CASSQGSLRGTNEQFF
clone size: .; V gene: TRBV5-1; J gene: TRBJ2-7; CDR3 protein: CASSVFRAYEQYF
clone size: .; V gene: TRBV6-6; J gene: TRBJ2-5; CDR3 protein: CASSYPAEGETQYF
clone size: .; V gene: TRBV28; J gene: TRBJ2-6; CDR3 protein: CASSPILSGANVLTF
clone size: .; V gene: TRBV4-3; J gene: TRBJ1-2; CDR3 protein: CASSPAAGTYGYTF
clone size: .; V gene: TRBV18; J gene: TRBJ1-1; CDR3 protein: CASSTDGREMNTEAFF
clone size: few; V gene: TRBV20-1; J gene: TRBJ1-2; CDR3 protein: CSAAQDYGYTF
clone size: .; V gene: TRBV10-3; J gene: TRBJ2-2; CDR3 protein: CAITGQGAAGELFF
clone size: few; V gene: TRBV20-1; J gene: TRBJ2-3; CDR3 protein: CSARSRRGRFPDTQYF